The 14 T cell receptor beta chains listed next were all sequenced from one sample in a study of shared clonotypes between healthy human individuals. TCRdb's table, derived via immunoSEQ multiplex PCR, lists solely in-frame clones and lacks some. This table holds around 690,000 clones, roughly 91% found once. Sequenced input: memory CD8+ T cells from PBMCs. This sample's subset: CD45RO+ cells pooled with CCR7-negative TemRA cells. These receptors were obtained from a man in his late teens or twenties in good health. Some clones in this sample may be carry-over from other donors' samples.

The gene calls are TRBV30 and TRBJ2-1, with D possibly being TRBD1 or TRBD2 (7 bases each). The V end was cut by 2 bases, the J end by 7 bases, with 21 bases between. Germline CDR1 reads GTSNPN; CDR2 reads SVGIG (reference sequence). The CDR3 is 16 amino acids. The CDR3 DNA follows: TGTGCCTGGAGTCCGCCGACAGGGAGGGTGTGGAATGAGCAGTTCTTC. The encoded protein is CAWSPPTGRVWNEQFF. The full variable domain, rest sourced from reference TRBV30 and TRBJ2-1, is SQTIHQWPATLVQPVGSPLSLECTVEGTSNPNLYWYRQAAGRGLQLLFYSVGIGQISSEVPQNLSASRPQDRQFILSSKKLLLSDSGFYLCAWSPPTGRVWNEQFFGPGTRLTVL.

The rearrangement links TRBV19 to TRBJ2-3; 15 bases agree with TRBD2. V trimming: 5 bases; J trimming: 5 bases; junction bases outside the gene matches: 11. CDR1 LNHDA and CDR2 SQIVND come from the germline V gene (reference sequence). This CDR3 has 18 residues. The CDR3 nucleotides read TGTGCCAGTAGTCTTGGACTAGCGGGAGGGCCGGGGGAAGATACGCAGTATTTT. It translates to CASSLGLAGGPGEDTQYF.

The chain employs TRBV7-9 and TRBJ2-2, with 8 bases fitting TRBD2. V was clipped by 3 bases and J by 2 bases; unmatched bases: 5. This CDR3 is built from 16 residues. Looked up from germline, CDR1 is SEHNR and CDR2 is FQNEAQ (reference sequence). CDR3 nucleotide sequence: TGTGCCAGCAGCTTTGGAACTAGCGGAAACACCGGGGAGCTGTTTTTT. Encoded protein: CASSFGTSGNTGELFF.

The chain couples TRBV7-6 to TRBJ1-4, with D perhaps matching TRBD1 (6 bases). Germline V gene lookup returns CDR1 SGHVS and CDR2 FNYEAQ. The CDR3 runs 20 residues. The V end lost 4 bases, the J end lost 0 bases, and 24 bases lay between the germline ends. CDR3 nucleotides: TGTGCCAGCAGCTGGTCCCGGGACAAAACCCCTCTTGCAACTAATGAAAAACTGTTTTTT. Protein product: CASSWSRDKTPLATNEKLFF.

The rearrangement uses TRBV30 and TRBJ2-2, with D tentatively TRBD2 (5 bases). This CDR3 comprises 15 residues. V lost 0 bases and J lost 0, with 8 bases in between. Germline V lookup: CDR1 GTSNPN, CDR2 SVGIG (reference sequence). CDR3 sequence: CAWSVAGANTGELFF. Written as DNA, the CDR3 is TGTGCCTGGAGTGTGGCCGGGGCGAACACCGGGGAGCTGTTTTTT.

The V and J genes are TRBV6-6 and TRBJ1-1, with a tentative D call TRBD1 (5 bases). Trimming took off 0 bases at V and 1 base at J, with 12 bases between the two ends. The CDR3 loop spans 16 amino acids. Per germline, CDR1 MNHNY and CDR2 SVGAGI (reference sequence). As DNA, the CDR3 is TGTGCCAGCAGTTACTCCCTGGGGGTTTGGAACACTGAAGCTTTCTTT. It codes for CASSYSLGVWNTEAFF.

The rearrangement links TRBV9 to TRBJ2-5; D possibly corresponds to TRBD2 (5 bases). The V and J ends lost 0 bases and 2 bases respectively, with 8 bases between them. Germline CDR1 SGDLS, CDR2 YYNGEE. The CDR3 loop spans 14 amino acids. The CDR3 DNA reads as TGTGCCAGCAGCGTAGAAGCGGCGCAAGAGACCCAGTACTTC. Encoded protein: CASSVEAAQETQYF.

V is TRBV27 and J is TRBJ2-7; TRBD1 aligns across 8 bases. Germline CDR1 and CDR2: MNHEY and SMNVEV (reference sequence). Trimming cost V 6 bases and J 4 bases; bases outside gene matches: 11. The CDR3 loop spans 15 amino acids. The CDR3 DNA follows: TGTGCCAGCAGCCCTCTCCGGACAGGGTCTTACGAGCAGTACTTC. Translation: CASSPLRTGSYEQYF.

The CDR3 is CASSQGLAGGPFVGELFF. CDR3 nucleotides: TGCGCCAGCAGCCAAGGTCTTGCGGGAGGGCCTTTCGTGGGGGAGCTGTTTTTT. The chain recombines TRBV4-3 with TRBJ2-2, with 9 bases lining up with TRBD2. The length of the CDR3 is 18 residues. CDR1 is LGHNA, CDR2 YSLEER, per germline. V gave up 1 base and J gave up 8 bases; unmatched junction bases: 14.

The rearrangement links TRBV4-1 to TRBJ2-1; the match to TRBD2 covers 14 bases. After removal of 0 bases from V and 8 bases from J, the junction contained 9 bases not matched to a gene. This CDR3 comprises 18 residues. Looked up from germline, CDR1 is MGHRA and CDR2 is YSYEKL. The CDR3 DNA sequence: TGCGCCAGCAGCCAAGATTGGGGACTAGCGGGAGTAGGCTATGAGCAGTTCTTC. It translates to CASSQDWGLAGVGYEQFF.

This clone was counted once. The J gene is TRBJ1-3, the V gene TRBV28; TRBD1 matches at 7 bases. V lost 10 bases, J lost 0 bases, and 21 bases stayed unmatched. The CDR3 loop spans 19 amino acids. Germline CDR1 is MDHEN and CDR2 is SYDVKM. CDR3: CATASSDRTFPISGNTIYF. The CDR3, as DNA: TGTGCCACCGCGAGTTCGGACAGGACCTTCCCCATCTCTGGAAACACCATATATTTT.

V and J are TRBV28 and TRBJ2-7; 9 bases match TRBD1. CDR1 MDHEN and CDR2 SYDVKM come from the germline V gene. V shed 2 bases and J 3 bases; nucleotides not matched to a gene: 5. The CDR3 consists of 15 residues. CDR3 in amino acids: CASSLNRGLLYEQYF. The DNA for the CDR3 is TGTGCCAGCAGTTTAAACAGGGGGCTACTCTACGAGCAGTACTTC.

V usage is TRBV7-3 and J usage is TRBJ2-5; D uncertain. The CDR3 has 16 amino acids. Between the trimmed V and J ends, which lost 4 bases and 3 bases, there was a span of 18 bases. The germline gives CDR1 SGHTA, CDR2 FQGTGA. The CDR3 loop is CASSSGGWEQEETQYF. For the CDR3, the DNA is TGTGCCAGCAGCTCGGGCGGATGGGAACAAGAAGAGACCCAGTACTTC.

CDR3 coding DNA: TGTGCCAGCAGCGTAGCTCCAGGGACGAACACCGGGGAGCTGTTTTTT. It is translated as CASSVAPGTNTGELFF. J is TRBJ2-2 and V is TRBV9; a weak D match, TRBD1 (5 bases). Trimming took 0 bases from V and 0 from J, leaving 9 bases between them. The germline gives CDR1 SGDLS, CDR2 YYNGEE. CDR3 length: 16 residues.